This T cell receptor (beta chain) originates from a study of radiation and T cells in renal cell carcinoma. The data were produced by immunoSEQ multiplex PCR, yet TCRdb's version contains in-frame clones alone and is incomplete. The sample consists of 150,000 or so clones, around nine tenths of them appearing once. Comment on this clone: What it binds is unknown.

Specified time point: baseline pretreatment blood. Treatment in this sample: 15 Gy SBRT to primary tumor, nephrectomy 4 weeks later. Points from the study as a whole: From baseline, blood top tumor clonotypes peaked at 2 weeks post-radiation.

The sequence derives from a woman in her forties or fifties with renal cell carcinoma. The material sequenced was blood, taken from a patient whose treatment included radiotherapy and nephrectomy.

The CDR3 region is CASSQDAAGNYGYTF. The CDR3 nucleotides are TGCGCCAGCAGCCAAGATGCGGCCGGGAACTATGGCTACACCTTC. The chain joins TRBV4-3 to TRBJ1-2; D remains ambiguous. The germline CDR1 and CDR2 sequences are LGHNA and YSLEER. This CDR3 has 15 amino acids. V gave up 0 bases and J gave up 2 bases, with 10 bases separating them.